The 13 T cell receptor beta chains given below trace back to one sample, sequenced in a study of blood T cell repertoires in COVID-19. Profiled with immunoSEQ multiplex PCR; TCRdb holds only in-frame clones, not every one. The sample comprises approximately 190,000 clones, over 80% of which are singletons, and about 6% rests with the top ten. The sample was peripheral blood. These receptors all stem from a woman between 35 and 50 years old with acute or convalescent COVID-19.

Only one count was recorded for this clone. The CDR3 nucleotides read TGTGCCAGCTTGACAGGAGTTGCAAACAATGAGCAGTTCTTC. Translated: CASLTGVANNEQFF. V usage is TRBV6-5 and J usage is TRBJ2-1, with a possible D match to TRBD1 (6 bases). Germline loops: CDR1 MNHEY, CDR2 SVGAGI. The CDR3 length is 14 residues. V lost 8 bases and J lost 5, with 16 bases in between.

J is TRBJ1-1 and V is TRBV27; 9 nucleotides align to TRBD1. V was pared by 1 base and J by 3 bases, with 9 bases of the junction left unmatched. Looked up from germline, CDR1 is MNHEY and CDR2 is SMNVEV (reference sequence). The CDR3 consists of 17 residues. The CDR3 loop reads CASSLFVGTGTYTEAFF. CDR3 coding DNA: TGTGCCAGCAGTTTATTCGTAGGGACAGGGACCTACACTGAAGCTTTCTTT.

This rearrangement joins TRBV12-3 or TRBV12-4 to TRBJ1-2; TRBD1 might be the D (5 bases). Trimming left V 3 bases short and J 7 bases short, with 9 bases between. The CDR3 is 12 residues long. The CDR3 region has the DNA TGTGCCAGCAGTTTCGGGGGTCTTGGCTACACCTTC. It codes for CASSFGGLGYTF.

This sequence joins TRBV14 and TRBJ1-1, with D possibly being TRBD1 (5 bases). The ends were cut back, 4 bases at V and 1 base at J, with 13 bases in the middle. Germline CDR1 SGHDN, CDR2 FVKESK. The CDR3 extends over 15 amino acids. CDR3 sequence: CASSPIGQGNTEAFF. The DNA of the CDR3 is TGTGCCAGCAGCCCGATTGGGCAGGGGAACACTGAAGCTTTCTTT.

The rearrangement uses TRBV9 and TRBJ2-7; TRBD1 is a possible D gene (6 bases). CDR1 is SGDLS, CDR2 YYNGEE, per germline. The CDR3 runs 15 residues. V was trimmed by 0 bases and J by 3 bases, leaving 13 bases between them. In DNA, the CDR3 is TGTGCCAGCAGCGTAGAAGGTCAGGGGAACTACGAGCAGTACTTC. Translated: CASSVEGQGNYEQYF. The whole variable domain, filled in from reference TRBV9 and TRBJ2-7, reads DSGVTQTPKHLITATGQRVTLRCSPRSGDLSVYWYQQSLDQGLQFLIQYYNGEERAKGNILERFSAQQFPDLHSELNLSSLELGDSALYFCASSVEGQGNYEQYFGPGTRLTVT.

The V gene is TRBV6-5, the J gene TRBJ2-3; D is possibly TRBD2 (5 bases). V was pared by 6 bases and J by 0 bases, with 13 bases between. Per the germline V gene, CDR1 is MNHEY and CDR2 is SVGAGI. The CDR3 loop spans 15 amino acids. The CDR3 DNA sequence: TGTGCCAGCAGCTGGAGCGGCGGTAGCACAGATACGCAGTATTTT. Protein product: CASSWSGGSTDTQYF.

The V and J genes are TRBV2 and TRBJ2-1; no clear D. The CDR3 is 12 amino acids. V lost 0 bases to trimming and J lost 7 bases, with 4 bases between them. Germline V lookup: CDR1 SNHLY, CDR2 FYNNEI. CDR3 region: CASSEAVNEQFF. The CDR3 bases are TGTGCCAGCAGTGAAGCCGTGAATGAGCAGTTCTTC. Variable domain in full (rest from reference TRBV2 and TRBJ2-1): EPEVTQTPSHQVTQMGQEVILRCVPISNHLYFYWYRQILGQKVEFLVSFYNNEISEKSEIFDDQFSVERPDGSNFTLKIRSTKLEDSAMYFCASSEAVNEQFFGPGTRLTVL.

This clone appeared once. The genes are TRBV12-3 or TRBV12-4 and TRBJ2-7; a weak D match, TRBD1 (5 bases). CDR3 length equals 13 residues. Trimming cost V 3 bases and J 3 bases, with 9 bases left between them. DNA for the CDR3: TGTGCCAGCAGTTTGGGGCCAGTCTACGAGCAGTACTTC. Residues: CASSLGPVYEQYF.

The chain recombines TRBV2 with TRBJ2-3; TRBD2 matches 8 bases. The CDR3 spans 13 residues. Per the germline V gene, CDR1 is SNHLY and CDR2 is FYNNEI. V shed 4 bases, J shed 5 bases, and the junction held 2 bases outside the gene matches. For the CDR3, the DNA is TGTGCCAGCAGTGCGGGAGGGGAAGATACGCAGTATTTT. This translates into CASSAGGEDTQYF.

The chain uses TRBV29-1 and TRBJ2-5; D not certain. V shed 4 bases and J shed 4 bases, with 13 bases lying between them. This CDR3 region has 13 residues. In germline, CDR1 is SQVTM, CDR2 ANQGSEA. This CDR3 is CSVVRSTGETQYF. The CDR3 DNA reads as TGCAGCGTTGTGCGCTCAACGGGAGAGACCCAGTACTTC.

This clone was counted once. The chain employs TRBV6-2 or TRBV6-3 and TRBJ2-5; 7 bases agree with TRBD2. The CDR3 totals 15 residues. Trimming cost V 4 bases and J 2 bases; bases outside gene matches: 7. CDR1 and CDR2 from the germline V gene are MNHEY and SVGEGT. The CDR3 DNA reads TGTGCCAGCAGTTCCCCAATTAGCGGGCAAGAGACCCAGTACTTC. Its protein is CASSSPISGQETQYF.

The chain has TRBV7-3 and TRBJ2-7, with 9 bases matching TRBD1. Germline CDR1 and CDR2: SGHTA and FQGTGA. CDR3 length equals 14 residues. Trimming at V came to 5 bases and at J to 6 bases, leaving 8 bases not matched to a gene. The CDR3 DNA is TGTGCCAGCAGCCCGGGACAGGGTACCCGCGAGCAGTACTTC. Translating it yields CASSPGQGTREQYF.

This clone has at least ten counts. This chain links TRBV6-2 or TRBV6-3 with TRBJ1-1; TRBD1 agrees at 10 bases. Germline CDR1 is MNHEY and CDR2 is SVGEGT. The ends lost 6 bases at V and 7 bases at J; junction bases unmatched: 5. The CDR3 consists of 13 residues. CDR3 sequence reads: CASSPGQGIEAFF. CDR3 nucleotides: TGTGCCAGCAGCCCGGGACAGGGGATTGAAGCTTTCTTT.